One sample yielded the 30 T cell receptor beta chains listed below, sequenced in a study of Tregs in tolerant kidney transplant recipients. Sequenced by immunoSEQ multiplex PCR; TCRdb stores in-frame clones only, minus some. The profile shows over 50,000 clones, approximately 83% of them singletons. The sample here was Tregs from blood, taken before the transplant. Receptor source: a human donor who received a combined kidney and bone marrow transplant.

The V call is TRBV5-6, the J call TRBJ2-7; D is ambiguous. Looked up from germline, CDR1 is SGHDT and CDR2 is YYEEEE. The CDR3 is 13 residues long. V was pared by 4 bases and J by 9 bases, with 17 bases between. The CDR3 DNA reads as TGTGCCAGCAGCGCCTTCCGCGGTTCAGGGCAGTACTTC. It is translated as CASSAFRGSGQYF. Looking up the rest from reference TRBV5-6 and TRBJ2-7 gives the full variable domain: DAGVTQSPTHLIKTRGQQVTLRCSPKSGHDTVSWYQQALGQGPQFIFQYYEEEERQRGNFPDRFSGHQFPNYSSELNVNALLLGDSALYLCASSAFRGSGQYFGPGTRLTVT.

The CDR3 here is CASSLPGGPSSYEQYF. The CDR3 bases are TGCGCCAGCAGCTTGCCAGGGGGCCCGAGCTCCTACGAGCAGTACTTC. The chain recombines TRBV5-1 with TRBJ2-7, with 8 positions matching TRBD1. The V gene end was trimmed by 1 base and the J gene end by 0 bases; junction bases not matched to a gene: 6. Germline CDR1 and CDR2: SGHRS and YFSETQ. The CDR3 has 16 amino acids.

This rearrangement joins TRBV7-8 to TRBJ2-1; possible D gene TRBD1, 6 bases. CDR1 and CDR2 (germline): SGHVS, FQNEAQ. CDR3 length: 14 amino acids. Between the trimmed V and J ends, which lost 4 bases and 2 bases, there was a span of 9 bases. The DNA for the CDR3 is TGTGCCAGCAGCTCGCAGGGGACCTACAATGAGCAGTTCTTC. Protein sequence: CASSSQGTYNEQFF. Full variable domain (outside the CDR3, taken from reference TRBV7-8 and TRBJ2-1): GAGVSQSPRYKVAKRGQDVALRCDPISGHVSLFWYQQALGQGPEFLTYFQNEAQLDKSGLPSDRFFAERPEGSVSTLKIQRTQQEDSAVYLCASSSQGTYNEQFFGPGTRLTVL.

The chain combines TRBV7-9 with TRBJ2-1, with a possible D match to TRBD1 (5 bases). The CDR3 has 13 amino acids. V shed 5 bases and J shed 3 bases, with 8 bases lying between them. From germline, CDR1 is SEHNR and CDR2 FQNEAQ (reference sequence). The CDR3 DNA is TGTGCCAGCAGCCCTGACAGCTACAATGAGCAGTTCTTC. Its protein is CASSPDSYNEQFF.

V gene TRBV4-3 combines with J gene TRBJ2-5; 8 bases are a match to TRBD2. Germline V gene sequence: CDR1 LGHNA, CDR2 YSLEER. CDR3 length equals 13 residues. With V trimmed by 3 bases and J by 8 bases, 5 bases remained unmatched. The CDR3 sequence: CASSQAGLETQYF. The CDR3 coding sequence is TGCGCCAGCAGCCAGGCGGGACTAGAAACCCAGTACTTC.

The chain employs TRBV5-1 and TRBJ1-2; 10 bases line up with TRBD1. Per the germline V gene, CDR1 is SGHRS and CDR2 is YFSETQ. The V gene end was trimmed by 4 bases and the J gene end by 4 bases; junction bases not matched to a gene: 1. The CDR3 loop spans 13 amino acids. CDR3 loop: CASSRDRGYGYTF. Written as DNA, the CDR3 is TGCGCCAGCAGCCGGGACAGGGGCTATGGCTACACCTTC.

The V call is TRBV14, the J call TRBJ2-1, with 9 positions matching TRBD1. From germline, CDR1 is SGHDN and CDR2 FVKESK. This CDR3 contains 19 residues. V gave up 0 bases and J gave up 0 bases; unmatched junction bases: 9. For the CDR3, the DNA is TGTGCCAGCAGCCAAGAGATAGGGACAGGGTGGACCTCCTACAATGAGCAGTTCTTC. It encodes CASSQEIGTGWTSYNEQFF. Variable domain in full (rest from reference TRBV14 and TRBJ2-1): EAGVTQFPSHSVIEKGQTVTLRCDPISGHDNLYWYRRVMGKEIKFLLHFVKESKQDESGMPNNRFLAERTGGTYSTLKVQPAELEDSGVYFCASSQEIGTGWTSYNEQFFGPGTRLTVL.

The sample holds one count of this clone. The rearrangement uses TRBV28 and TRBJ1-2, with D maybe TRBD1 (5 bases). The CDR3 totals 14 residues. Trimming took off 10 bases at V and 8 bases at J, with 23 bases between the two ends. Germline assignment: CDR1 MDHEN and CDR2 SYDVKM. This CDR3 is CATYGGVLSYGYTF. The DNA for the CDR3 is TGTGCCACCTACGGGGGGGTACTTTCCTACGGCTACACCTTC.

This clone was recorded a few times. The CDR3 nucleotides read TGTGCCAGCAGTTTACGCCTAACCAGCCCCATGAACACTGAAGCTTTCTTT. Translation: CASSLRLTSPMNTEAFF. The rearrangement joins TRBV27 to TRBJ1-1; D remains unclear. CDR3 length: 17 amino acids. V lost 2 bases, J lost 0 bases, and 16 bases lay in between. Looked up from germline, CDR1 is MNHEY and CDR2 is SMNVEV (reference sequence).

The rearrangement uses TRBV4-1 and TRBJ1-6; 7 nucleotides align to TRBD1. There are 18 residues in the CDR3. With 4 bases clipped from V and 8 bases from J, the junction kept 17 bases outside the gene matches. The germline gives CDR1 MGHRA, CDR2 YSYEKL. The CDR3 sequence is CASSLLGQETIRDSPLHF. The DNA of the CDR3 is TGCGCCAGCAGCCTTCTTGGACAGGAGACGATTCGGGATTCACCCCTCCACTTT.

The rearrangement joins TRBV6-6 to TRBJ1-2, with D tentatively TRBD1 (6 bases). V lost 7 bases and J 3 bases, leaving 18 bases between the germline ends. The CDR3 spans 15 residues. Per germline, CDR1 MNHNY and CDR2 SVGAGI (reference sequence). CDR3 DNA sequence: TGTGCCAGCAAACTCCAAAGGGGGGGTGACTATGGCTACACCTTC. The encoded protein is CASKLQRGGDYGYTF.

V and J are TRBV6-1 and TRBJ2-1; TRBD1 is a possible D gene (6 bases). The CDR3 extends over 14 amino acids. Trimming cost V 7 bases and J 0 bases, with 10 bases left between them. Germline V CDR1 and CDR2: MNHNS, SASEGT. The CDR3 is CASKGTLSYNEQFF. CDR3 sequence (DNA): TGTGCCAGCAAAGGGACACTCTCCTACAATGAGCAGTTCTTC.

The count of this clone is one. The chain joins TRBV5-1 to TRBJ2-7; 9 bases fit TRBD1. CDR3 length equals 15 residues. Germline-derived CDR1 and CDR2 are SGHRS and YFSETQ. With 4 bases clipped from V and 0 bases from J, the junction kept 5 bases outside the gene matches. Here the CDR3 DNA reads TGCGCCAGCAGCCGGGACAGGGCCCCCTCCTACGAGCAGTACTTC. It yields the protein CASSRDRAPSYEQYF.

This clone was seen a single time. The gene calls are TRBV11-2 and TRBJ2-3, with a tentative D call TRBD2 (5 bases). This CDR3 comprises 13 residues. Looked up from germline, CDR1 is SGHAT and CDR2 is FQNNGV. The V end lost 2 bases, the J end lost 4 bases, and 7 bases lay between the germline ends. CDR3 amino acids: CASSLSRADTQYF. Written as DNA, the CDR3 is TGTGCCAGCAGCTTATCGAGGGCAGATACGCAGTATTTT.

The chain links TRBV25-1 to TRBJ2-1; D ambiguous. Trimming shortened V by 3 bases and J by 6 bases, and 6 bases separated the two germline ends. Germline CDR1 and CDR2: MGHDK and SYGVNS. This CDR3 contains 12 residues. The DNA for the CDR3 is TGTGCCAGCAGTGACCAGACCAATGAGCAGTTCTTC. It translates to CASSDQTNEQFF.

This chain uses TRBV21-1 with TRBJ2-4; the D call in the table, TRBD1, was not verified against the DNA. TRBV21-1 is given as a pseudogene. The CDR3 runs 17 residues. The CDR3 protein is CASTTWAGGLAKNIQYF. CDR3 bases: TGTGCCAGCACGACTTGGGCAGGGGGACTAGCCAAAAACATTCAGTACTTC.

The chain has TRBV27 and TRBJ1-2; weak D call: TRBD1 (5 bases). The V gene's germline CDR1 is MNHEY and CDR2 SMNVEV (reference sequence). Trimming stripped 6 bases from V and 5 bases from J, with 13 bases between. The CDR3 length is 13 residues. The CDR3 region is CASSSRGGYGYTF. The CDR3 DNA sequence: TGTGCCAGCAGCTCCCGGGGGGGGTATGGCTACACCTTC.

V and J are TRBV23-1 and TRBJ1-2; tentatively, D is TRBD1 (5 bases). TRBV23-1 belongs to the ORF category, with a function that is uncertain. V lost 9 bases, J lost 0 bases, and 26 bases lay in between. This CDR3 has 18 amino acids. DNA for the CDR3: TGCGCCAGTGCGGTGGGGGGTTGGGGGGACGCCTCTAACTATGGCTACACCTTC. Its translation is CASAVGGWGDASNYGYTF.

This chain joins TRBV11-2 and TRBJ1-4; unclear D gene. The V end was cut by 0 bases, the J end by 4 bases, with 6 bases between. Germline V lookup: CDR1 SGHAT, CDR2 FQNNGV. The CDR3 runs to 14 residues. CDR3 residues: CASSLDGLNEKLFF. CDR3 DNA: TGTGCCAGCAGCTTAGATGGACTTAATGAAAAACTGTTTTTT.

The genes are TRBV9 and TRBJ2-2; D not certain. Germline lookup yields CDR1 SGDLS and CDR2 YYNGEE. This CDR3 region has 14 residues. The V end lost 6 bases, the J end lost 1 base, and 10 bases lay between the germline ends. The CDR3 region has the DNA TGTGCCAGCAATAGAGGCGAGAACACCGGGGAGCTGTTTTTT. It is translated as CASNRGENTGELFF.

This clone was observed a single time. V usage is TRBV6-1 and J usage is TRBJ1-2; D uncertain. V lost 6 bases and J lost 4, with 3 bases in between. Per germline, CDR1 MNHNS and CDR2 SASEGT. The CDR3 sequence is 10 residues long. For the CDR3, the DNA is TGTGCCAGCAGGCTCTATGGCTACACCTTC. Amino acids: CASRLYGYTF.

Comments on this clone: The identical CDR3 is also encoded by other nucleotide sequences in the sample. The V call is TRBV18, the J call TRBJ2-5, with TRBD1 as a possible D gene (5 bases). This CDR3 has 12 residues. Germline V gene data show CDR1 as KGHSH and CDR2 as LQKENI. The V end lost 2 bases, the J end lost 5 bases, and 6 bases lay between the germline ends. The DNA for the CDR3 is TGTGCCAGCTCACCAAGACAGGAGACCCAGTACTTC. This codes for CASSPRQETQYF.

The chain employs TRBV30 and TRBJ2-7; possible D gene TRBD2, 6 bases. The CDR3 covers 12 residues. CDR1 is GTSNPN, CDR2 SVGIG, per germline (reference sequence). V was pared by 2 bases and J by 6 bases, with 11 bases between. The CDR3 bases are TGTGCCTGGAGTCCGACTAGAGGCGAGCAGTACTTC. It is translated as CAWSPTRGEQYF.

The rearrangement joins TRBV13 to TRBJ2-7; tentative D call: TRBD2 (6 bases). Trimming removed 1 base at V and 2 bases at J, with 24 bases between. The CDR3 runs 19 residues. Germline V gene sequence: CDR1 PRHDT, CDR2 FYEKMQ (reference sequence). The CDR3 DNA reads TGTGCCAGCAGCTTAGCCCGACTGGACGGGAGCTTTAGGGCCTACGAGCAGTACTTC. Amino acid sequence: CASSLARLDGSFRAYEQYF.

The rearrangement uses TRBV5-6 and TRBJ2-5, with D uncertain. The germline V and J ends were trimmed by 2 bases and 4 bases, with 6 bases remaining between them. The CDR3 loop spans 12 amino acids. CDR1 and CDR2 from the germline V gene are SGHDT and YYEEEE. CDR3 sequence reads: CASSFKGETQYF. The CDR3 coding sequence is TGTGCCAGCAGCTTTAAGGGAGAGACCCAGTACTTC.

The rearrangement links TRBV18 to TRBJ1-3; a weak D match, TRBD1 (6 bases). CDR3 size: 17 residues. V was shortened by 4 bases and J by 0 bases, with 16 bases between the two germline ends. Germline-derived CDR1 and CDR2 are KGHSH and LQKENI. The CDR3 DNA is TGTGCCAGCTCACTACAGGGCTCGTTTAGCTCTGGAAACACCATATATTTT. Translating it yields CASSLQGSFSSGNTIYF.

Worth noting for this clone: This CDR3 is also generated by other DNA sequences in the sample. The rearrangement links TRBV11-3 to TRBJ1-1; 7 bases are shared with TRBD1. Per germline, CDR1 SGHNT and CDR2 YENEEA. The CDR3 length is 16 residues. V shed 1 base and J 7 bases; nucleotides not matched to a gene: 12. The CDR3, as DNA: TGTGCCAGCAGCTTAGGACAGGGAATAAACCCCGGTGAAGCTTTCTTT. Protein sequence: CASSLGQGINPGEAFF. Based on the CDR3 plus reference TRBV11-3 and TRBJ1-1, the full variable domain is EAGVVQSPRYKIIEKKQPVAFWCNPISGHNTLYWYLQNLGQGPELLIRYENEEAVDDSQLPKDRFSAERLKGVDSTLKIQPAELGDSAVYLCASSLGQGINPGEAFFGQGTRLTVV.

V gene TRBV7-6 combines with J gene TRBJ2-7; a weak D match, TRBD2 (5 bases). The V gene's germline CDR1 is SGHVS and CDR2 FNYEAQ. Between the trimmed V and J ends, which lost 5 bases and 0 bases, there was a span of 11 bases. The CDR3 consists of 14 residues. Here the CDR3 reads CASSIMGSSYEQYF. The CDR3 nucleotides read TGTGCCAGCAGCATCATGGGGAGCTCCTACGAGCAGTACTTC.

The chain employs TRBV7-9 and TRBJ1-3; D is uncertain. With 1 base removed from V and 2 bases from J, the gap between germline ends came to 12 bases. This CDR3 is built from 16 residues. The germline gives CDR1 SEHNR, CDR2 FQNEAQ (reference sequence). CDR3 protein: CASSLVRSTTGNTIYF. The CDR3 region has the DNA TGTGCCAGCAGCTTAGTTCGCTCAACGACTGGAAACACCATATATTTT.

The CDR3 bases are TGTGCCAGCAGCTCCACAGGGGACGAGCAGTACTTC. Translating it yields CASSSTGDEQYF. The chain is built from TRBV7-8 and TRBJ2-7; 7 bases line up with TRBD1. Unmatched junction bases numbered 2, after V lost 4 bases and J lost 5 bases. The CDR3 is 12 amino acids. The V gene's germline CDR1 is SGHVS and CDR2 FQNEAQ.